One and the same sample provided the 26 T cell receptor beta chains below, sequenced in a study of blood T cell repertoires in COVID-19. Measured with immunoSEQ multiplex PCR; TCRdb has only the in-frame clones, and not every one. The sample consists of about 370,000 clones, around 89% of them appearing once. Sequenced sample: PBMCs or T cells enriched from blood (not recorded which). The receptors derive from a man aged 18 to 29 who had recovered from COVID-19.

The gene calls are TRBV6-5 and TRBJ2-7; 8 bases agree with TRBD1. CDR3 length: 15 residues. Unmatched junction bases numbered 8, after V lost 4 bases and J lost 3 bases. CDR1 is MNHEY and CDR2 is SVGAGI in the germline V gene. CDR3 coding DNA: TGTGCCAGCAGTTCCCCGGACAGGGAAAACTACGAGCAGTACTTC. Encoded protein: CASSSPDRENYEQYF.

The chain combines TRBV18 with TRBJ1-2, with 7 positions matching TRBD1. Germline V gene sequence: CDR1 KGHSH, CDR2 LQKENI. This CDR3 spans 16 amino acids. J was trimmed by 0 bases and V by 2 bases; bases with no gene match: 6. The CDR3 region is CASSPSTGVANYGYTF. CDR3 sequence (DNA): TGTGCCAGCTCACCAAGTACAGGGGTAGCTAACTATGGCTACACCTTC.

The CDR3 protein is CASSTGQLRGQFF. The CDR3, as DNA: TGTGCCAGCTCTACGGGACAGCTTCGTGGGCAGTTCTTC. This chain joins TRBV18 and TRBJ2-1; 7 bases map to TRBD1. CDR1 is KGHSH and CDR2 is LQKENI in the germline V gene. This CDR3 comprises 13 residues. J lost 12 bases, V lost 6 bases, and 11 bases had no gene match.

For the CDR3, the DNA is TGTGCCAGCAGCCCGAGTGGGGGGTCTAGCACAGATACGCAGTATTTT. It codes for CASSPSGGSSTDTQYF. The rearrangement links TRBV3-1 (or the pseudogene TRBV3-2) to TRBJ2-3, with D possibly being TRBD2 (6 bases). The CDR3 runs to 16 residues. Germline CDR1 LGHDT, CDR2 YNNKEL (reference sequence). Trimming shortened V by 4 bases and J by 0 bases, and 14 bases separated the two germline ends.

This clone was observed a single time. CDR3 amino acids: CASSRQGSFYQPQHF. The CDR3 region has the DNA TGTGCCAGCAGCAGACAGGGGTCTTTCTATCAGCCCCAGCATTTT. J is TRBJ1-5 and V is TRBV28; 8 nucleotides match TRBD1. With 6 bases clipped from V and 5 bases from J, the junction kept 9 bases outside the gene matches. CDR1 is MDHEN, CDR2 SYDVKM, per germline. This CDR3 contains 15 residues.

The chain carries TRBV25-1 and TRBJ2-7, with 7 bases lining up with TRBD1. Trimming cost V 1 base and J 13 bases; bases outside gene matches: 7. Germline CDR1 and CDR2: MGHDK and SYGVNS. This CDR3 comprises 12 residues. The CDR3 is CASSELAQGKYF. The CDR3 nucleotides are TGTGCCAGCAGTGAATTAGCACAGGGGAAATACTTC.

The CDR3 here is CASSGTSGGAYEQYF. The CDR3 DNA reads TGCGCCAGCAGTGGGACTAGCGGGGGCGCCTACGAGCAGTACTTC. The V and J genes are TRBV10-1 and TRBJ2-7; 13 bases align to TRBD2. Trimming at V came to 4 bases and at J to 2 bases, leaving 2 bases not matched to a gene. Germline assignment: CDR1 WNHNN and CDR2 SYGVQD (reference sequence). This CDR3 region has 15 residues.

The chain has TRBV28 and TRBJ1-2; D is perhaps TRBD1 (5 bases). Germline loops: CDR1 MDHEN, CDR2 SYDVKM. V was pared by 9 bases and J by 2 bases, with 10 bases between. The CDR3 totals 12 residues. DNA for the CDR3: TGTGCCAGGGACAATTTAAACTATGGCTACACCTTC. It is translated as CARDNLNYGYTF.

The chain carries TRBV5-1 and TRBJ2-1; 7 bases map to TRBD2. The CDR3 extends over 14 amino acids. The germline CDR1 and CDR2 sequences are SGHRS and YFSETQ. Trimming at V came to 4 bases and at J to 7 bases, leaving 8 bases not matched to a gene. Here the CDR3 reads CASSVLAGANEQFF. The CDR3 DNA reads TGCGCCAGCAGCGTGTTAGCGGGCGCAAATGAGCAGTTCTTC.

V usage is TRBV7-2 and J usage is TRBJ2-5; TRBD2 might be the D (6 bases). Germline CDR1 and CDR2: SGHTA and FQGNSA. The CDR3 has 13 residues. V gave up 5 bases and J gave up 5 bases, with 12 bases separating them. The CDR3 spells CASSLRRGETQYF. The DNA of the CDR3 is TGTGCCAGCAGCCTGCGACGGGGGGAGACCCAGTACTTC.

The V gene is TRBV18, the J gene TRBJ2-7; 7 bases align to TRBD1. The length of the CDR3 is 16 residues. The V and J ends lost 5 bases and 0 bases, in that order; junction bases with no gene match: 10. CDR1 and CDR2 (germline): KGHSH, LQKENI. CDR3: CASSMDRDRGSYEQYF. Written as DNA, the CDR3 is TGTGCCAGCTCAATGGACCGGGACAGAGGCTCCTACGAGCAGTACTTC.

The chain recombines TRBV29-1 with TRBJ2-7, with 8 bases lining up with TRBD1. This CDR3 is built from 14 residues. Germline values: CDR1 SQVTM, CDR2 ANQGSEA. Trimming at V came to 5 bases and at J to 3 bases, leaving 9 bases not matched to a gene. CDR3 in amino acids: CSVTDRGGYYEQYF. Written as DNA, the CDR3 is TGCAGCGTTACCGACAGGGGTGGGTACTACGAGCAGTACTTC.

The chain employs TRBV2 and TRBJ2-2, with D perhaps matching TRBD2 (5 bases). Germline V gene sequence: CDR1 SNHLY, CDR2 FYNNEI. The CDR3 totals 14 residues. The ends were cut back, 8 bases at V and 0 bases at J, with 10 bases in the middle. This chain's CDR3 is CASRAEANTGELFF. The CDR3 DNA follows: TGTGCCAGCCGAGCGGAGGCGAACACCGGGGAGCTGTTTTTT.

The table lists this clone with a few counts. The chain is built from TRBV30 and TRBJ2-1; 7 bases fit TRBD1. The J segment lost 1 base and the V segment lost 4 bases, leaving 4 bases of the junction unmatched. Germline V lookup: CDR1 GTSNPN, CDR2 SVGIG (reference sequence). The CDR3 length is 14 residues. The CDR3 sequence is CAWNQGVSYNEQFF. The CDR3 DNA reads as TGTGCCTGGAACCAGGGGGTGTCCTACAATGAGCAGTTCTTC.

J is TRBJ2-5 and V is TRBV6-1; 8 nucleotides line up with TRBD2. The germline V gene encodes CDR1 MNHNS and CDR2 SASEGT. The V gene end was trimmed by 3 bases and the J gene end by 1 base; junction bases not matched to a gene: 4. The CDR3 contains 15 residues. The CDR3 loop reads CASSDFSGVQETQYF. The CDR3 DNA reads TGTGCCAGCAGTGATTTTAGCGGGGTCCAAGAGACCCAGTACTTC.

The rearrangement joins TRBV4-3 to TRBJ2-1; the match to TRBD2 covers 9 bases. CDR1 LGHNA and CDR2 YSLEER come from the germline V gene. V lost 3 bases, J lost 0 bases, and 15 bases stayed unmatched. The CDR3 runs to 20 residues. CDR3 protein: CASSQDSVAGGPPSYNEQFF. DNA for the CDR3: TGCGCCAGCAGCCAGGATTCTGTCGCGGGAGGGCCTCCCTCCTACAATGAGCAGTTCTTC.

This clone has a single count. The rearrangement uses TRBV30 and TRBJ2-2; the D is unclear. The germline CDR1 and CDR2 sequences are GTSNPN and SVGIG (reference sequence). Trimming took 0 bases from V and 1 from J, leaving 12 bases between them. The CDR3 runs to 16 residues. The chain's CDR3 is CAWSVIFQVNTGELFF. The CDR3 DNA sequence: TGTGCCTGGAGTGTAATCTTCCAGGTGAACACCGGGGAGCTGTTTTTT.

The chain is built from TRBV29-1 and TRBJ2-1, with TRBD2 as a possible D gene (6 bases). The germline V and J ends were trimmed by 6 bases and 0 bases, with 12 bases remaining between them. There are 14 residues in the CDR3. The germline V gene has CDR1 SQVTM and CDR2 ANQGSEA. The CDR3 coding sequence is TGCAGCGTCCGGGGGATCAGCTCCTACAATGAGCAGTTCTTC. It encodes CSVRGISSYNEQFF.

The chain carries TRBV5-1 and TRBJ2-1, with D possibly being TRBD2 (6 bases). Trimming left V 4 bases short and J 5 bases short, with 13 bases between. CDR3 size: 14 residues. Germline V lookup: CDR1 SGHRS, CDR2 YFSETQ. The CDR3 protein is CASSGLGGHNEQFF. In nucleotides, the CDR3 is TGCGCCAGCAGCGGCCTGGGGGGTCACAATGAGCAGTTCTTC.

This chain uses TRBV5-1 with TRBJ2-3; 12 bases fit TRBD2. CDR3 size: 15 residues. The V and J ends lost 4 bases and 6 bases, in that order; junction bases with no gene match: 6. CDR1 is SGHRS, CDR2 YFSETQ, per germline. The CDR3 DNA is TGCGCCAGCAGCCGACTAGCGGGGGACGCCGATACGCAGTATTTT. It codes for CASSRLAGDADTQYF. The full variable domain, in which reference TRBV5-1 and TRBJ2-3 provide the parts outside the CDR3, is KAGVTQTPRYLIKTRGQQVTLSCSPISGHRSVSWYQQTPGQGLQFLFEYFSETQRNKGNFPGRFSGRQFSNSRSEMNVSTLELGDSALYLCASSRLAGDADTQYFGPGTRLTVL.

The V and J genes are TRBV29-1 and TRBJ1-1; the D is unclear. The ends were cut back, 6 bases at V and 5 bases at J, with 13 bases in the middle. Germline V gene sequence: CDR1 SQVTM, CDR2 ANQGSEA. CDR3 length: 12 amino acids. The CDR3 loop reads CSVDIRDTEAFF. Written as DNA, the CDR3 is TGCAGCGTCGATATCCGGGATACTGAAGCTTTCTTT.

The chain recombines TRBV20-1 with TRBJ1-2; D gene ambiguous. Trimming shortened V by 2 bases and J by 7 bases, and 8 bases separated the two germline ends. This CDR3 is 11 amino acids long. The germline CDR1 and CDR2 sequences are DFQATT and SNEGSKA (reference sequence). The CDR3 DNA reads TGCAGTGCTAGAAATGGGCCTGGCTACACCTTC. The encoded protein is CSARNGPGYTF.

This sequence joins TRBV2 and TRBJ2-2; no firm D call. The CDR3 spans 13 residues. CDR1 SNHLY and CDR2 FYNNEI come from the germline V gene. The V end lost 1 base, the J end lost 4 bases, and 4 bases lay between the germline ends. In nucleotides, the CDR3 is TGTGCCAGCAGTGAAGTCTCCACCGGGGAGCTGTTTTTT. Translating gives CASSEVSTGELFF.

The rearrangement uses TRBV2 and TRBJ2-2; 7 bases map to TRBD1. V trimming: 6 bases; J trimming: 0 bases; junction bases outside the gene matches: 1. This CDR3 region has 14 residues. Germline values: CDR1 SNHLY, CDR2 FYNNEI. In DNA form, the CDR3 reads TGTGCCAGCAGAGACAGGGCGAACACCGGGGAGCTGTTTTTT. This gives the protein CASRDRANTGELFF.

CDR3 bases: TGTGCCAGCAGCCAAGATGTTGGCCCCCCTGAAGCTTTCTTT. Encoded protein: CASSQDVGPPEAFF. The J gene is TRBJ1-1, the V gene TRBV4-2; D is undetermined. Germline assignment: CDR1 LGHNA and CDR2 YNFKEQ. CDR3 length equals 14 residues. V lost 0 bases and J lost 6, with 11 bases in between.

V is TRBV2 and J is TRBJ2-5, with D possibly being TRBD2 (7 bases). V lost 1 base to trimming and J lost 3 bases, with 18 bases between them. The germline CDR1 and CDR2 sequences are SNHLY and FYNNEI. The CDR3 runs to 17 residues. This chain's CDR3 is CASSEGLGLGGEETQYF. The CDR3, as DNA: TGTGCCAGCAGTGAAGGGCTAGGACTAGGGGGGGAAGAGACCCAGTACTTC.